This T cell receptor beta chain was observed in a study of Graves' ophthalmopathy and Graves' hyperthyroidism. This clonotype appeared many times. The CDR3 extends over 15 amino acids. V lost 7 bases to trimming and J lost 0 bases; unmatched junction nucleotides: 4. Per germline, CDR1 MNHEY and CDR2 SMNVEV (reference sequence). RNA transcripts were the source from which TCR beta CDR3 regions were amplified. The first round was an RT-PCR with HTBI primers, and the second round was a multiplex PCR. TCRdb used MiXCR to reprocess the multiplex PCR reads, holding one entry per CDR3 protein. The table shows around 170,000 distinct CDR3 sequences, with 30% to 45% occurring only once.

What was sequenced was peripheral blood. This TCR was sampled from a woman aged 40-49 years with Graves' ophthalmopathy. The J gene is TRBJ2-2, the V gene TRBV27, with TRBD2 matching over 8 bases. The CDR3 DNA reads TGTGCCAGCACTTCGGGACTAGCGAACACCGGGGAGCTGTTTTTT. Amino acid sequence: CASTSGLANTGELFF.